The 28 T cell receptor beta chains below all came from one sample that was sequenced in a study of Ad26.COV2.S vaccination and SARS-CoV-2 variants. The treatment here: some 20 received Ad26.COV2.S at low or high dose, single or two shots; five or six received placebo; per-sample allocation not given. Collection of samples fell on day 63 after the first vaccine or placebo injection. Assay used: immunoSEQ multiplex PCR; TCRdb lists only in-frame clones, some missing. In the table there are some 340,000 clones, approximately 80% of which are singletons. The sequenced sample was peripheral blood, obtained in a trial of Ad26.COV2.S vaccine versus placebo. The source of these receptors is a person between 18 and 60 years old who received the Ad26.COV2.S COVID-19 vaccine or a placebo.

This chain connects TRBV9 to TRBJ2-1, with D perhaps matching TRBD1 (6 bases). Germline assignment: CDR1 SGDLS and CDR2 YYNGEE. CDR3 length: 17 amino acids. The ends were cut back, 3 bases at V and 3 bases at J, with 19 bases in the middle. The CDR3 is CASSAWTAVTYYNEQFF. CDR3 DNA: TGTGCCAGCAGCGCTTGGACAGCCGTAACCTACTACAATGAGCAGTTCTTC.

This rearrangement joins TRBV6-1 to TRBJ1-2; D gene ambiguous. The CDR3 has 15 residues. The germline CDR1 and CDR2 sequences are MNHNS and SASEGT. Trimming stripped 0 bases from V and 3 bases from J, with 11 bases between. Here the CDR3 DNA reads TGTGCCAGCAGTGAAGCGTCTTGGGTCGACTATGGCTACACCTTC. Protein sequence: CASSEASWVDYGYTF.

This clone appeared once. V gene TRBV6-5 combines with J gene TRBJ1-2; D remains ambiguous. Germline lookup yields CDR1 MNHEY and CDR2 SVGAGI. The CDR3 consists of 12 residues. V lost 7 bases and J lost 3, with 9 bases in between. The DNA of the CDR3 is TGTGCCAGCACCTCCGGATACTATGGCTACACCTTC. Translating it yields CASTSGYYGYTF.

This sequence joins TRBV2 and TRBJ1-5; no firm D call. The V end lost 3 bases, the J end lost 2 bases, and 5 bases lay between the germline ends. This CDR3 contains 13 residues. Germline CDR1 SNHLY, CDR2 FYNNEI. CDR3 sequence: CASSDSGNQPQHF. In nucleotides, the CDR3 is TGTGCCAGCAGTGATTCAGGCAATCAGCCCCAGCATTTT.

The chain couples TRBV6-5 to TRBJ1-1, with D possibly being TRBD1 (5 bases). This CDR3 spans 15 amino acids. The ends were cut back, 2 bases at V and 1 base at J, with 11 bases in the middle. Germline-derived CDR1 and CDR2 are MNHEY and SVGAGI. The CDR3 region is CASSYTPGGNTEAFF. CDR3 nucleotides: TGTGCCAGCAGTTACACTCCGGGGGGGAACACTGAAGCTTTCTTT.

This sequence joins TRBV25-1 and TRBJ1-6; 9 positions match TRBD1. Germline lookup yields CDR1 MGHDK and CDR2 SYGVNS. The CDR3 covers 16 residues. After removal of 6 bases from V and 9 bases from J, the junction contained 12 bases not matched to a gene. CDR3 nucleotide sequence: TGTGCCAGCAGCGACCCGGGACAGGGCGGCGGTTCACCCCTCCACTTT. It translates to CASSDPGQGGGSPLHF.

This clone was counted only a few times. J is TRBJ2-1 and V is TRBV10-3, with 12 nucleotides matching TRBD2. With 7 bases clipped from V and 0 bases from J, the junction kept 7 bases outside the gene matches. Germline CDR1 and CDR2: ENHRY and SYGVKD. The CDR3 is 17 residues long. CDR3: CAIKRTSGASSYNEQFF. In nucleotides, the CDR3 is TGTGCCATCAAAAGGACTAGCGGGGCTAGCTCCTACAATGAGCAGTTCTTC.

This clone showed up just once. The chain recombines TRBV7-9 with TRBJ1-1; TRBD1 agrees at 7 bases. Unmatched junction bases numbered 4, after V lost 0 bases and J lost 6 bases. In germline, CDR1 is SEHNR, CDR2 FQNEAQ (reference sequence). The CDR3 spans 14 residues. The CDR3 sequence is CASSLADRVPEAFF. CDR3 DNA sequence: TGTGCCAGCAGCTTAGCAGACAGGGTGCCTGAAGCTTTCTTT.

The CDR3 protein is CASSLREGSPLHF. DNA of the CDR3: TGTGCCAGCAGCTTACGGGAAGGGTCACCCCTCCACTTT. This chain joins TRBV7-2 and TRBJ1-6; D is uncertain. The CDR3 totals 13 residues. V lost 2 bases to trimming and J lost 10 bases, with 9 bases between them. Germline V CDR1 and CDR2: SGHTA, FQGNSA.

This CDR3 reads CATSREWHKGNTEAFF. The CDR3 DNA reads TGTGCCACCAGCAGAGAATGGCATAAGGGGAACACTGAAGCTTTCTTT. The chain uses TRBV15 and TRBJ1-1; D gene ambiguous. Germline V gene sequence: CDR1 LNHNV, CDR2 YYDKDF (reference sequence). The V and J ends lost 0 bases and 1 base respectively, with 12 bases between them. The CDR3 totals 16 residues. The variable domain in full, with the rest retrieved from reference TRBV15 and TRBJ1-1, is DAMVIQNPRYQVTQFGKPVTLSCSQTLNHNVMYWYQQKSSQAPKLLFHYYDKDFNNEADTPDNFQSRRPNTSFCFLDIRSPGLGDTAMYLCATSREWHKGNTEAFFGQGTRLTVV.

The chain carries TRBV4-2 and TRBJ1-5; TRBD1 agrees at 7 bases. CDR1 and CDR2 (germline): LGHNA, YNFKEQ. The CDR3 has 17 residues. The V and J ends lost 3 bases and 0 bases, in that order; junction bases with no gene match: 8. CDR3 region: CASSHSLGTDSNQPQHF. CDR3 coding DNA: TGTGCCAGCAGCCATTCCCTAGGGACAGATAGCAATCAGCCCCAGCATTTT.

This clone was found a few times. The chain employs TRBV7-2 and TRBJ2-7; weak D call: TRBD1 (6 bases). CDR1 SGHTA and CDR2 FQGNSA come from the germline V gene. Trimming shortened V by 5 bases and J by 2 bases, and 10 bases separated the two germline ends. This CDR3 spans 13 amino acids. CDR3 coding DNA: TGTGCCAGCAGCCCCGGACAGACCTACGAGCAGTACTTC. Amino acid sequence: CASSPGQTYEQYF.

The chain has TRBV19 and TRBJ1-2; 8 bases line up with TRBD1. CDR1 is LNHDA, CDR2 SQIVND, per germline (reference sequence). This CDR3 has 15 residues. V was pared by 2 bases and J by 2 bases, with 4 bases of the junction left unmatched. Here the CDR3 reads CASSIIHRGNYGYTF. The CDR3 DNA reads TGTGCCAGTAGTATAATTCACAGGGGGAACTATGGCTACACCTTC.

The chain joins TRBV7-3 to TRBJ2-5; 9 nucleotides agree with TRBD2. Germline CDR1 SGHTA, CDR2 FQGTGA. The CDR3 spans 15 residues. The J segment lost 5 bases and the V segment lost 6 bases, leaving 10 bases of the junction unmatched. CDR3 DNA sequence: TGTGCCAGCAGTAGGGTAGCGGGGGTTATGGAGACCCAGTACTTC. Amino acid sequence: CASSRVAGVMETQYF.

The rearrangement links TRBV3-1 (or the pseudogene TRBV3-2) to TRBJ2-5; the D gene could be TRBD1 or TRBD2 (5 bases each). The CDR3 totals 13 residues. Germline-derived CDR1 and CDR2 are LGHDT and YNNKEL (reference sequence). With 2 bases removed from V and 5 bases from J, the gap between germline ends came to 9 bases. The CDR3 coding sequence is TGTGCCAGCAGCCAACGCAGGGAGGAGACCCAGTACTTC. Protein product: CASSQRREETQYF.

The chain couples TRBV5-4 to TRBJ2-7; D uncertain. The CDR3 covers 14 residues. Germline lookup yields CDR1 SGHNT and CDR2 YYREEE (reference sequence). The V and J ends lost 4 bases and 0 bases respectively, with 11 bases between them. The CDR3 DNA is TGTGCCAGCAGCCAAGACTCCCGCTCCTACGAGCAGTACTTC. It encodes CASSQDSRSYEQYF.

V is TRBV4-1 and J is TRBJ1-1; tentative D call: TRBD1 (5 bases). The germline V gene encodes CDR1 MGHRA and CDR2 YSYEKL. The CDR3 sequence is 14 residues long. Deletions cut 0 bases from V and 6 bases from J, with 11 bases between. The CDR3 DNA reads as TGCGCCAGCAGCCAAGAGGCAGGGCTCCCTGAAGCTTTCTTT. Its protein is CASSQEAGLPEAFF.

Worth noting for this clone: Other DNA sequences from this sample encode an identical CDR3 as well. This rearrangement joins TRBV20-1 to TRBJ1-1; D ambiguous. The germline V and J ends were trimmed by 5 bases and 1 base, with 5 bases remaining between them. The CDR3 contains 11 residues. CDR1 is DFQATT, CDR2 SNEGSKA, per germline (reference sequence). The CDR3 protein is CSAEENTEAFF. For the CDR3, the DNA is TGCAGTGCTGAGGAGAACACTGAAGCTTTCTTT.

This clone was counted only a few times. The J gene is TRBJ1-5, the V gene TRBV28; no firm D call. Germline V gives CDR1 MDHEN, CDR2 SYDVKM. The CDR3 is 12 residues long. V was clipped by 7 bases and J by 6 bases, with 10 bases between them. The CDR3 sequence is CASTPVGQPQHF. CDR3 nucleotides: TGTGCCAGCACACCGGTGGGTCAGCCCCAGCATTTT. The full variable domain, its missing parts supplied by reference TRBV28 and TRBJ1-5, is DVKVTQSSRYLVKRTGEKVFLECVQDMDHENMFWYRQDPGLGLRLIYFSYDVKMKEKGDIPEGYSVSREKKERFSLILESASTNQTSMYLCASTPVGQPQHFGDGTRLSIL.

This chain joins TRBV7-9 and TRBJ1-2; unclear D gene. Deletions cut 5 bases from V and 8 bases from J, with 12 bases between. The CDR3 totals 12 residues. CDR1 and CDR2 from the germline V gene are SEHNR and FQNEAQ (reference sequence). CDR3 amino acids: CASSPGYYGYTF. CDR3 in DNA: TGTGCCAGCAGCCCCGGGTATTACGGCTACACCTTC.

J is TRBJ1-2 and V is TRBV5-6; 7 nucleotides line up with TRBD1. Trimming cost V 7 bases and J 8 bases; bases outside gene matches: 23. Germline V lookup: CDR1 SGHDT, CDR2 YYEEEE. The CDR3 length is 17 residues. The CDR3 spells CASRLRATGLVGMGYTF. As DNA, the CDR3 is TGTGCCAGCCGCCTTAGGGCGACAGGGCTTGTGGGTATGGGCTACACCTTC.

The chain carries TRBV5-8 and TRBJ1-2; possibly TRBD1 for D (5 bases). The CDR3 spans 14 residues. Germline CDR1 SGHTS, CDR2 YDEGEE. Trimming took off 4 bases at V and 14 bases at J, with 24 bases between the two ends. The CDR3 nucleotides read TGTGCCAGCAGCCTCCTCTACCCAAAGACAGCGGATACCTTC. Translated: CASSLLYPKTADTF.

The rearrangement joins TRBV7-8 to TRBJ2-4, with TRBD1 matching 8 bases. Germline V gene lookup returns CDR1 SGHVS and CDR2 FQNEAQ. The CDR3 spans 19 residues. Trimming removed 2 bases from V and 3 bases from J; junction bases left unmatched: 15. The CDR3: CASSLKDRDLLVVKNIQYF. CDR3 nucleotides: TGTGCCAGCAGCTTAAAGGACAGGGACCTCTTAGTGGTCAAAAACATTCAGTACTTC.

The rearrangement joins TRBV7-6 to TRBJ2-3; the match to TRBD2 covers 7 bases. The germline gives CDR1 SGHVS, CDR2 FNYEAQ. J lost 11 bases, V lost 1 base, and 24 bases had no gene match. This CDR3 is 19 amino acids long. The CDR3 DNA is TGTGCCAGCAGCTTAGAGGAAGACGGGAGGAGGGGAGGAGAAGGTGGGCAGTATTTT. This sequence encodes CASSLEEDGRRGGEGGQYF.

This clone was seen only once. The rearrangement links TRBV2 to TRBJ1-6; maybe TRBD1 (5 bases). Germline loops: CDR1 SNHLY, CDR2 FYNNEI. The CDR3 is 14 amino acids. V lost 1 base to trimming and J lost 8 bases, with 9 bases between them. CDR3 sequence (DNA): TGTGCCAGCAGTGAAGGGGGGGGATATTCACCCCTCCACTTT. It specifies CASSEGGGYSPLHF.

The chain employs TRBV2 and TRBJ1-6, with unresolved D. The germline gives CDR1 SNHLY, CDR2 FYNNEI. Trimming shortened V by 6 bases and J by 5 bases, and 8 bases separated the two germline ends. The CDR3 sequence is 13 residues long. The CDR3 here is CASSGPHNSPLHF. The CDR3 DNA reads as TGTGCCAGCAGCGGGCCTCATAATTCACCCCTCCACTTT.

CDR3 DNA: TGTGCCAGCAGTCTTGCAGGGCCAGCTAACTATGGCTACACCTTC. Translating gives CASSLAGPANYGYTF. The chain employs TRBV28 and TRBJ1-2; tentative D call: TRBD1 (5 bases). V lost 5 bases, J lost 0 bases, and 13 bases lay in between. CDR1 and CDR2 (germline): MDHEN, SYDVKM. The CDR3 loop spans 15 amino acids.

The V gene is TRBV5-4, the J gene TRBJ2-1; 7 bases align to TRBD2. Trimming took 5 bases from V and 9 from J; bases not matched to a gene: 8. In germline, CDR1 is SGHNT, CDR2 YYREEE (reference sequence). This CDR3 spans 13 amino acids. CDR3: CASRRTGGGEQFF. In DNA form, the CDR3 reads TGTGCCAGCAGGCGGACTGGCGGGGGTGAGCAGTTCTTC.